This T cell receptor beta chain was captured by sequencing in a study of blood T cell repertoires in COVID-19. Study at large: Sites in the United States, Italy and Spain provided acute and convalescent COVID-19 samples. Sample material is recorded as cDNA or gDNA derived from T cells, B-cell-depleted T cells, or PBMCs.

Source study methods: Amplified reference gene primers provided the basis for estimating nucleated cell counts. Sequencing used immunoSEQ multiplex PCR; TCRdb keeps in-frame clones, though not all of them. V, J and clone size derive from that table, while D and trimming were established from the DNA sequence. The sample holds about 250,000 clones, around 89% seen once. CDR3 length equals 15 residues. Trimming left V 6 bases short and J 6 bases short, with 21 bases between. Germline CDR1 is WSHSY and CDR2 is SAAADI. The genes are TRBV10-2 and TRBJ2-7, with D tentatively TRBD1 (6 bases). The specimen was peripheral blood. This receptor was taken from a woman in her thirties or forties who had recovered from COVID-19. CDR3 DNA: TGCGCCAGCAGCACGACTTGGGGGCCCCTGGCCGAGCAGTACGTC. This gives the protein CASSTTWGPLAEQYV.